This T cell receptor beta chain came from a study of cytomegalovirus exposure and HLA in healthy donors. The germline V and J ends were trimmed by 4 bases and 5 bases, with 15 bases remaining between them. The V gene's germline CDR1 is SGHKS and CDR2 YYEKEE (reference sequence). The CDR3 sequence is 14 residues long. Primers: 60 Vbeta forward and 13 Jbeta reverse. The repertoire was sequenced with immunoSEQ multiplex PCR; TCRdb's copy has only in-frame clones and lacks some. The sample lists about 140,000 clones; more than 55% were seen once. The TCR sequence derives from a woman aged 55-69 years in good health and CMV-seronegative. The sample comprised PBMCs. The chain recombines TRBV5-5 with TRBJ1-2; weak D call: TRBD1 (5 bases). CDR3 in amino acids: CASSEPGAGYGYTF. DNA of the CDR3: TGTGCCAGCAGCGAGCCCGGGGCGGGGTATGGCTACACCTTC.